This TCR beta chain is from a study of identical twins. Each cDNA held unique molecular identifiers, and template switching gave it a universal primer site. TCRdb analysed the 5' RACE reads with MiXCR anew, one entry per CDR3 protein. The sample carries approximately 190,000 distinct CDR3 sequences, about 15% recorded once. Whole-study findings and limits: Models, which agreed with sharing between unrelated individuals, nonetheless underestimated the out-of-frame TCR alpha sharing seen in monozygotic twins.

Germline V gene sequence: CDR1 SNHLY, CDR2 FYNNEI. This CDR3 is built from 11 residues. With 6 bases removed from V and 7 bases from J, the gap between germline ends came to 9 bases. This clonotype was counted only a few times. Its target is not known. This sample also belongs to another study, concerning T cells expressing NK-cell markers.

Sample: CD8+ T cells sorted from blood. The TCR was taken from a woman aged 18-29 years in good health. V and J are TRBV2 and TRBJ1-2; D remains ambiguous. The CDR3 is CASRDLAGYTF. In DNA, the CDR3 is TGTGCCAGCAGAGACCTAGCTGGCTACACCTTC.